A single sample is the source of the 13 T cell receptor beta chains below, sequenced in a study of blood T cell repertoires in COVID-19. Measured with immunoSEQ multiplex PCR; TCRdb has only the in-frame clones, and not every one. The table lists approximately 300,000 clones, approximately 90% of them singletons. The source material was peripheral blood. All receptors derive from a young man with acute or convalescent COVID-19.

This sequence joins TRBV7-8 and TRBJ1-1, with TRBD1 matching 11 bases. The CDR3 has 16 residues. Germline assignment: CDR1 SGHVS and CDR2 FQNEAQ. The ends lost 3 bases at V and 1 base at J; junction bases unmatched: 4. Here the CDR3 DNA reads TGTGCCAGCAGCTTGGGGACAGGGGGTTCGAACACTGAAGCTTTCTTT. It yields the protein CASSLGTGGSNTEAFF.

The CDR3 coding sequence is TGTGCCAGCAGCCATGGAGCGGGGGCGGACCAAGAGACCCAGTACTTC. It yields the protein CASSHGAGADQETQYF. The chain links TRBV4-2 to TRBJ2-5; 8 bases are a match to TRBD2. The J segment lost 0 bases and the V segment lost 3 bases, leaving 6 bases of the junction unmatched. The CDR3 has 16 amino acids. The germline CDR1 and CDR2 sequences are LGHNA and YNFKEQ.

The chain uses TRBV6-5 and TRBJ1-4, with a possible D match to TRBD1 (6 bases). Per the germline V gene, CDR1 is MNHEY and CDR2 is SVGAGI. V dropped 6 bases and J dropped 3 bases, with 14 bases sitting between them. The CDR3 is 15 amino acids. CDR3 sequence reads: CASSVEQGPNEKLFF. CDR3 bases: TGTGCCAGCAGCGTAGAACAGGGCCCTAATGAAAAACTGTTTTTT.

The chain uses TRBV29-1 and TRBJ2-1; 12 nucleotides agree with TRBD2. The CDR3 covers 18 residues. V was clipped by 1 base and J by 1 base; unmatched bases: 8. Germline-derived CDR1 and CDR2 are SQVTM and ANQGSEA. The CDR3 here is CSVEGGLAGKLSYNEQFF. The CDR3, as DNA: TGCAGCGTTGAAGGTGGACTAGCGGGGAAATTATCCTACAATGAGCAGTTCTTC.

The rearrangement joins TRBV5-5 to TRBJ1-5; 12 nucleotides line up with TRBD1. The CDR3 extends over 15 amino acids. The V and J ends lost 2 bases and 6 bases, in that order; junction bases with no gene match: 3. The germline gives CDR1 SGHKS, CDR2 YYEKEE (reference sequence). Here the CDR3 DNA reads TGTGCCAGCAGCTTAGGGACAGGGGGCGGTCAGCCCCAGCATTTT. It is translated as CASSLGTGGGQPQHF.

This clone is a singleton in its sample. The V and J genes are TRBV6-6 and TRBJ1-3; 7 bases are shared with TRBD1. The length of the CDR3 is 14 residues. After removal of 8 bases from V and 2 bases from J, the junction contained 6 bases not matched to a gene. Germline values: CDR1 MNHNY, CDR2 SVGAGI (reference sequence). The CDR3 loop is CASLKQGPGNTIYF. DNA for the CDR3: TGTGCCAGCCTAAAACAGGGGCCTGGAAACACCATATATTTT.

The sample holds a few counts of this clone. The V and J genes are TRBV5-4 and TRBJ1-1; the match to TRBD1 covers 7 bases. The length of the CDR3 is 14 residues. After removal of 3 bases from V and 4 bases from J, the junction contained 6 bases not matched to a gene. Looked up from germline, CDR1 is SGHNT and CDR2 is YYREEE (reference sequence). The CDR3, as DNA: TGTGCCAGCAGCTCCCGACAGGGACCCACTGAAGCTTTCTTT. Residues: CASSSRQGPTEAFF. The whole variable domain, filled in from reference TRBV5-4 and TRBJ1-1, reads ETGVTQSPTHLIKTRGQQVTLRCSSQSGHNTVSWYQQALGQGPQFIFQYYREEENGRGNFPPRFSGLQFPNYSSELNVNALELDDSALYLCASSSRQGPTEAFFGQGTRLTVV.

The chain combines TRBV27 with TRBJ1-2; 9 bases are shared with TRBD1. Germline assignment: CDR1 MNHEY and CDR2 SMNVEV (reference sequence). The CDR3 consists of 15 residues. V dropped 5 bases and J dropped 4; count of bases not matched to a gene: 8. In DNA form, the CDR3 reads TGTGCCAGCAGTAAACAGGGGGCGCAAATCTATGGCTACACCTTC. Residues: CASSKQGAQIYGYTF.

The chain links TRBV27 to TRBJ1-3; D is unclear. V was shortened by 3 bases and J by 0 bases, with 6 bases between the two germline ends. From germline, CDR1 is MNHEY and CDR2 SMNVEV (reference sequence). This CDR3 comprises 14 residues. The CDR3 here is CASSFSGSGNTIYF. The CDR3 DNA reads TGTGCCAGCAGTTTTTCAGGCTCTGGAAACACCATATATTTT.

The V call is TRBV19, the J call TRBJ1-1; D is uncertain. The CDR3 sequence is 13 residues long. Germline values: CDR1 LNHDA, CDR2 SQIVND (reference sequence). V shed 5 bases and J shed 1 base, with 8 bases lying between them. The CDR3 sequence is CASSPLGNTEAFF. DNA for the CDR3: TGTGCCAGTAGTCCCCTAGGGAACACTGAAGCTTTCTTT.

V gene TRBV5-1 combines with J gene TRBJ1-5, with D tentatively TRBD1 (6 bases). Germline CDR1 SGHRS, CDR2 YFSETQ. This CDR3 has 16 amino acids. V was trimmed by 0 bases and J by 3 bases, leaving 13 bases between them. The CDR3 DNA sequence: TGCGCCAGCAGCTTGGTCTTGGGACAAGACAATCAGCCCCAGCATTTT. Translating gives CASSLVLGQDNQPQHF. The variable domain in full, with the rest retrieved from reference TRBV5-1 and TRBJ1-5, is KAGVTQTPRYLIKTRGQQVTLSCSPISGHRSVSWYQQTPGQGLQFLFEYFSETQRNKGNFPGRFSGRQFSNSRSEMNVSTLELGDSALYLCASSLVLGQDNQPQHFGDGTRLSIL.

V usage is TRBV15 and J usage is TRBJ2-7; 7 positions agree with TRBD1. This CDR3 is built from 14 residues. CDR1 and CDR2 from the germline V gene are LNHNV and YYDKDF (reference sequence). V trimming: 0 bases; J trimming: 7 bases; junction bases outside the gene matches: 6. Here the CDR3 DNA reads TGTGCCACCAGCAGAGAAAAGGGGGCGGCTGAGCAGTACTTC. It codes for CATSREKGAAEQYF.

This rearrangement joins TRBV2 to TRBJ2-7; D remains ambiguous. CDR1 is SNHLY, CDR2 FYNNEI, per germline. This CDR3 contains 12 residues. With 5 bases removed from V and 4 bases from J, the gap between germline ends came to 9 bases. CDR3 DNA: TGTGCCAGCAGTTACACCAAGTACGAGCAGTACTTC. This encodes CASSYTKYEQYF.